The 15 T cell receptor beta chains reported below all come from one sample, sequenced in a study of blood T cell repertoires in COVID-19. The repertoire was sequenced with immunoSEQ multiplex PCR; TCRdb's copy has only in-frame clones and lacks some. The table records more than 150,000 clones, approximately 80% of them present only once. Material: peripheral blood. These receptors all come from a human donor in a cohort sampled during active COVID-19.

V is TRBV2 and J is TRBJ1-5; the D is unclear. V was clipped by 2 bases and J by 3 bases, with 14 bases between them. This CDR3 is built from 16 residues. CDR1 is SNHLY and CDR2 is FYNNEI in the germline V gene. CDR3 sequence (DNA): TGTGCCAGCAGTGAATGGAGACGAGGACTCAATCAGCCCCAGCATTTT. This sequence encodes CASSEWRRGLNQPQHF.

The V call is TRBV19, the J call TRBJ1-1; D is undetermined. V was cut by 3 bases and J by 5 bases, with 10 bases left in between. This CDR3 is built from 13 residues. Germline values: CDR1 LNHDA, CDR2 SQIVND (reference sequence). The CDR3 nucleotides are TGTGCCAGTAGTATCGTACTTGTGACTGAAGCTTTCTTT. This translates into CASSIVLVTEAFF.

V is TRBV5-1 and J is TRBJ1-1; D not certain. Trimming shortened V by 3 bases and J by 1 base, and 7 bases separated the two germline ends. Per the germline V gene, CDR1 is SGHRS and CDR2 is YFSETQ. This CDR3 has 13 amino acids. The CDR3 DNA follows: TGCGCCAGCAGCTCCTACTGGAACACTGAAGCTTTCTTT. Translating it yields CASSSYWNTEAFF.

This chain's CDR3 is CASRGFGRLNTEAFF. CDR3 bases: TGTGCCAGCAGAGGCTTCGGCAGGCTGAACACTGAAGCTTTCTTT. The chain combines TRBV6-5 with TRBJ1-1; D remains ambiguous. The germline V gene encodes CDR1 MNHEY and CDR2 SVGAGI. This CDR3 comprises 15 residues. The ends were cut back, 6 bases at V and 0 bases at J, with 14 bases in the middle.

V and J are TRBV2 and TRBJ1-5; 9 bases are a match to TRBD1. CDR1 and CDR2 (germline): SNHLY, FYNNEI. CDR3 length: 15 amino acids. Unmatched junction bases numbered 5, after V lost 7 bases and J lost 1 base. CDR3 sequence (DNA): TGTGCCAGCAACCCAGGACAGGGGAGCAATCAGCCCCAGCATTTT. Its protein is CASNPGQGSNQPQHF.

J is TRBJ2-4 and V is TRBV13; the match to TRBD1 covers 7 bases. The CDR3 runs 16 residues. CDR1 and CDR2 (germline): PRHDT, FYEKMQ (reference sequence). V dropped 2 bases and J dropped 5; count of bases not matched to a gene: 9. Here the CDR3 reads CASSLRGPTVENIQYF. The CDR3, as DNA: TGTGCCAGCAGCTTAAGGGGGCCGACAGTCGAAAACATTCAGTACTTC.

This rearrangement joins TRBV7-2 to TRBJ2-2, with TRBD1 matching 7 bases. CDR1 and CDR2 from the germline V gene are SGHTA and FQGNSA. The trim removed 6 bases at V and 6 bases at J, leaving 10 bases unmatched. CDR3 length equals 15 residues. CDR3 loop: CASSTLQGSAGELFF. In DNA form, the CDR3 reads TGTGCCAGCAGTACTTTACAGGGGTCGGCCGGGGAGCTGTTTTTT.

The rearrangement uses TRBV5-1 and TRBJ1-4; 8 bases map to TRBD1. The junction had 7 bases not matched to a gene; V was cut back by 4 bases and J by 8 bases. CDR1 is SGHRS, CDR2 YFSETQ, per germline. This CDR3 is built from 14 residues. CDR3 amino acids: CASSEDRASEKLFF. Written as DNA, the CDR3 is TGCGCCAGCAGCGAGGACAGGGCTAGCGAAAAACTGTTTTTT.

This clone appeared a single time. The chain uses TRBV7-6 and TRBJ2-7, with a weak D call TRBD1 (5 bases). Between the trimmed V and J ends, which lost 2 bases and 5 bases, there was a span of 16 bases. The germline V gene has CDR1 SGHVS and CDR2 FNYEAQ. The CDR3 is made up of 15 amino acids. The CDR3 nucleotides read TGTGCCAGCAGCTTAACTCCATCCAGGGCCGACGAGCAGTACTTC. Translation: CASSLTPSRADEQYF.

The CDR3 nucleotides are TGTGCCGGCCGATCCACAGGGGGCGAAAGGTATGGCTACACCTTC. Protein sequence: CAGRSTGGERYGYTF. The J gene is TRBJ1-2, the V gene TRBV28, with 9 bases lining up with TRBD1. Trimming at V came to 11 bases and at J to 5 bases, leaving 15 bases not matched to a gene. The CDR3 totals 15 residues. Germline lookup yields CDR1 MDHEN and CDR2 SYDVKM.

The gene calls are TRBV9 and TRBJ1-3, with D unresolved. The CDR3 is 15 amino acids. V dropped 0 bases and J dropped 4 bases, with 11 bases sitting between them. Germline loops: CDR1 SGDLS, CDR2 YYNGEE. The DNA of the CDR3 is TGTGCCAGCAGCGTAGCCGGGGTGGCCGGAAACACCATATATTTT. Amino acid sequence: CASSVAGVAGNTIYF.

The sample holds one count of this clone. The chain has TRBV5-1 and TRBJ2-7, with 8 positions matching TRBD1. The length of the CDR3 is 14 residues. CDR1 and CDR2 from the germline V gene are SGHRS and YFSETQ. V was clipped by 0 bases and J by 6 bases; unmatched bases: 5. The CDR3 coding sequence is TGCGCCAGCAGCTTGGAGTCCACAGGGGGCGAGCAGTACTTC. Translation: CASSLESTGGEQYF.

J is TRBJ2-5 and V is TRBV4-1, with a tentative D call TRBD2 (6 bases). Germline CDR1 is MGHRA and CDR2 is YSYEKL. The CDR3 runs to 15 residues. Trimming pared 4 bases from V and 1 base from J, leaving 13 bases between. The CDR3: CASSPAWEVQETQYF. The CDR3 DNA reads TGCGCCAGCAGCCCGGCCTGGGAGGTCCAAGAGACCCAGTACTTC.

This sequence joins TRBV2 and TRBJ2-1; D is perhaps TRBD2 (6 bases). Per the germline V gene, CDR1 is SNHLY and CDR2 is FYNNEI. The CDR3 extends over 12 amino acids. V lost 9 bases and J 5 bases, leaving 11 bases between the germline ends. CDR3 DNA: TGTGCCAGAGGAGGGTTCAACAATGAGCAGTTCTTC. Translation: CARGGFNNEQFF.

This chain connects TRBV5-1 to TRBJ2-7, with D uncertain. Germline V CDR1 and CDR2: SGHRS, YFSETQ. This CDR3 has 14 residues. The ends were cut back, 0 bases at V and 2 bases at J, with 9 bases in the middle. The DNA for the CDR3 is TGCGCCAGCAGCTTGGGTGACACAGCCTACGAGCAGTACTTC. Translating it yields CASSLGDTAYEQYF.